The present T cell receptor (beta chain) was sequenced within a study of control samples from healthy donors and cancer patients. V shed 4 bases, J shed 3 bases, and the junction held 8 bases outside the gene matches. Germline V gene lookup returns CDR1 SGHNT and CDR2 YYREEE (reference sequence). The CDR3 is made up of 16 amino acids. Clones were sequenced by immunoSEQ multiplex PCR, and TCRdb holds only the in-frame ones, with some missing. The repertoire has about 160,000 clones, 90% to 95% of them found once; the top ten carry approximately 15%. Sample: PBMCs. The receptor was isolated from a man aged 55-75 years with colorectal cancer. The chain uses TRBV5-4 and TRBJ2-2, with 8 bases fitting TRBD2. The CDR3 region has the DNA TGTGCCAGCAGCCCTTGGACTAGCAGGGACACCGGGGAGCTGTTTTTT. Amino acids: CASSPWTSRDTGELFF.